Listed below are T cell receptor beta chains from one sample, sequenced in a study of T cells in Graves' hyperthyroidism and ophthalmopathy. One entry per CDR3 protein results from TCRdb running MiXCR on the multiplex PCR reads. The sample carries 500,000 to 600,000 distinct CDR3 sequences, over 35% recorded once. The sequenced sample was peripheral blood or thyroid tissue (not recorded which). The receptor set was obtained from an adult woman with Graves' disease, either hyperthyroidism or ophthalmopathy (not recorded which). The CDR3 runs from the conserved cysteine through the conserved F or W. A D gene is named only where the DNA matches it firmly. Clone size is given for some rows only: seen once, a few or many times, or a class if the clone is expanded.

clone size	D gene	V gene	J gene	CDR3 DNA	CDR3 protein
NA	NA	TRBV29-1	TRBJ1-1	TGCAGCGTTGGAGAACAGGATCGGAACACTGAAGCTTTCTTT	CSVGEQDRNTEAFF
many	NA	TRBV9	TRBJ1-1	TGTGCCAGCAGCCCGGCGGGGCACCTGAACACTGAAGCTTTCTTT	CASSPAGHLNTEAFF
NA	TRBD1	TRBV7-6	TRBJ2-7	TGTGCCAGCAGTCGACCCGCCCGGGACAGGACAAGCTACGAGCAGTACTTC	CASSRPARDRTSYEQYF
NA	NA	TRBV14	TRBJ2-7	TGTGCCAGCTCACCTATACAGGGTTACGAGCAGTACTTC	CASSPIQGYEQYF
few	NA	TRBV12-3/TRBV12-4	TRBJ2-2	TGTGCCAGCAGTTTAATGGTGCAGGGGGGTGCCGGGGAGCTGTTTTTT	CASSLMVQGGAGELFF
many	NA	TRBV29-1	TRBJ1-1	TGCAGCGTCGCGTTCGGGGCGACGAACACTGAAGCTTTCTTT	CSVAFGATNTEAFF
once	NA	TRBV20-1	TRBJ2-7	TGCAGTGCTAGAGATTTCGGGGGATCCTACGAGCAGTACTTC	CSARDFGGSYEQYF
many	TRBD1	TRBV5-1	TRBJ2-7	TGCGCCAGCAGCCGGGACAGACCCTACGAGCAGTACTTC	CASSRDRPYEQYF
NA	NA	TRBV12-3/TRBV12-4	TRBJ2-6	TGTGCCAGCAGCCAAGGGGGTTGGGCCAACGTCCTGACTTTC	CASSQGGWANVLTF
few	NA	TRBV11-1	TRBJ2-7	TGTGCCAGCAGCGCCGGCGGGGACCTATACGAGCAGTACTTC	CASSAGGDLYEQYF
NA	NA	TRBV20-1	TRBJ1-2	TGCAGTGCTGCCGGACCCTGGAACGGTGGCTACACCTTC	CSAAGPWNGGYTF
NA	NA	TRBV15	TRBJ1-4	TGTGCCACCAGCTCACTGGGGCTAAAACTGTTTTTT	CATSSLGLKLFF
NA	NA	TRBV19	TRBJ1-5	TGTGCCAGTAGTGGCCTCTTTAGCAATCAGCCCCAGCATTTT	CASSGLFSNQPQHF
NA	NA	TRBV2	TRBJ1-6	TGTGCCAGCAGTCTAAGAACAGGGACAATGGATCGCGGTTCACCCCTCCACTTT	CASSLRTGTMDRGSPLHF
NA	TRBD1	TRBV7-8	TRBJ2-5	TGTGCCAGCAGCTTAGATCTCGGGACAGGGAAAGAGACCCAGTACTTC	CASSLDLGTGKETQYF
many	NA	TRBV2	TRBJ1-2	TGTGCCAGCAGATTGCGGGGGGGGAACTATGGCTACACCTTC	CASRLRGGNYGYTF
NA	NA	TRBV19	TRBJ1-2	TGTGCCAGTAGTAACAAGGGGACATCCACTTATGGCTACACCTTC	CASSNKGTSTYGYTF
many	TRBD2	TRBV25-1	TRBJ2-2	TGTGCCAGCAGTGACCCAGCGGGAAGAACCGGGGAGCTGTTTTTT	CASSDPAGRTGELFF
NA	NA	TRBV7-2	TRBJ1-1	TGTGCCAGCAGCTTAGGTTGGGGGTCCGGTGAAGCTTTCTTT	CASSLGWGSGEAFF
many	NA	TRBV27	TRBJ1-6	TGTGCCAGCAGTTTGCGCTCCTATAATTCACCCCTCCACTTT	CASSLRSYNSPLHF
NA	NA	TRBV20-1	TRBJ2-7	TGCAGTGCTAGAGATCGGAGGAGGGGAGAGGGAGAGCAGTACTTC	CSARDRRRGEGEQYF
many	NA	TRBV20-1	TRBJ2-2	TGCAGTGCTAGAGCTTGGCGGGGTACCGGGGAGCTGTTTTTT	CSARAWRGTGELFF
many	NA	TRBV28	TRBJ1-2	TGTGCCAGCGGTGGCGGGCGCTATGGCTACACCTTC	CASGGGRYGYTF
many	NA	TRBV10-1	TRBJ2-6	TGCGCCAGCAGTGACCCCGAGGAGGGGACTGGGAGGACTGGGGCCAACGTCCTGACTTTC	CASSDPEEGTGRTGANVLTF
few	NA	TRBV25-1	TRBJ1-6	TGTGCCAGCAGGGGACGTCTCAATTCACCCCTCCACTTT	CASRGRLNSPLHF
NA	TRBD2	TRBV20-1	TRBJ2-5	TGCAGTGCTAAATCGGGACTAGCGGGACAAGAGACCCAGTACTTC	CSAKSGLAGQETQYF
few	NA	TRBV5-6	TRBJ1-2	TGTGCCAGCAGCTTGACGAGGAGCTATGGCTACACCTTC	CASSLTRSYGYTF